The clone carrying this T cell receptor beta chain was seen a handful of times. Its antigen is still unknown. This record comes from a study of cytomegalovirus exposure and HLA in healthy donors. PCR was performed using 60 Vbeta and 13 Jbeta primers. Only in-frame clones appear in the TCRdb table, and some are missing; sequencing was by immunoSEQ multiplex PCR. The sample includes 190,000 or so clones, less than 90% of them seen just once. Whole-study findings and limits: Based on reports, TCR beta sequences accurately predicted HLA-A and HLA-B alleles for most subjects. Other equally common chains were less clonally expanded than HLA-associated TCR beta chains, a later analysis showed.

From germline, CDR1 is LGHNA and CDR2 YSLEER. J gave up 1 base and V 0 bases, and 4 bases lay outside the gene matches. The CDR3 contains 17 residues. Sequencing was carried out using PBMCs. The clonotype was recovered from a man between 50 and 59 years old in good health and CMV-seronegative. The chain couples TRBV4-3 to TRBJ2-3; 10 bases are a match to TRBD2. The CDR3 bases are TGCGCCAGCAGCCAAGACTTGAGCGGGAGGGGCACAGATACGCAGTATTTT. Protein: CASSQDLSGRGTDTQYF.